The 18 T cell receptor beta chains listed next were all sequenced from one sample in a study of identifying expanded T cells in peripheral blood (dated by TCRdb to 2018 to 2020). Library creation used the immunoSEQ multiplex PCR assay. In TCRdb, the immuneACCESS table is reduced to in-frame sequences with V and J assigned. These tables do not hold every clone; where another copy was compared, an unresolved V gene accounts for under half, and the others remain unexplained. For this sample there are approximately 58,000 clones; about 80% appear just once. Together, the top ten hold 17% of the sample. The sequenced sample consisted of blood. Receptors originate from a person between 18 and 75 years old in good health.

The chain has TRBV7-9 and TRBJ2-5; D is uncertain. V lost 5 bases, J lost 3 bases, and 10 bases lay in between. CDR1 and CDR2 (germline): SEHNR, FQNEAQ (reference sequence). The CDR3 consists of 13 residues. CDR3 in amino acids: CASSPYREETQYF. CDR3 bases: TGTGCCAGCAGCCCGTACAGAGAAGAGACCCAGTACTTC. Full variable domain (outside the CDR3, taken from reference TRBV7-9 and TRBJ2-5): DTGVSQNPRHKITKRGQNVTFRCDPISEHNRLYWYRQTLGQGPEFLTYFQNEAQLEKSRLLSDRFSAERPKGSFSTLEIQRTEQGDSAMYLCASSPYREETQYFGPGTRLLVL.

This chain connects TRBV7-9 to TRBJ2-5, with TRBD1 matching 7 bases. Losses at the gene ends were 2 bases for V and 4 bases for J; bases not matched to a gene: 1. In germline, CDR1 is SEHNR, CDR2 FQNEAQ (reference sequence). This CDR3 region has 13 residues. The CDR3 reads CASSLWTGETQYF. The CDR3, as DNA: TGTGCCAGCAGCTTATGGACAGGAGAGACCCAGTACTTC.

The V gene is TRBV6-6, the J gene TRBJ1-3, with D perhaps matching TRBD1 (6 bases). Germline CDR1 MNHNY, CDR2 SVGAGI (reference sequence). V was pared by 5 bases and J by 1 base, with 12 bases between. The CDR3 sequence is 15 residues long. As DNA, the CDR3 is TGTGCCAGCAGTGTCACGAGGGGGTCTGGAAACACCATATATTTT. Translating gives CASSVTRGSGNTIYF.

The chain uses TRBV11-3 and TRBJ2-1; unclear D gene. V dropped 8 bases and J dropped 3 bases, with 5 bases sitting between them. Germline V gives CDR1 SGHNT, CDR2 YENEEA. CDR3 length equals 11 residues. For the CDR3, the DNA is TGTGCCAGCGGCATCTACAATGAGCAGTTCTTC. It is translated as CASGIYNEQFF.

This clone has only one observation. This chain uses TRBV7-9 with TRBJ1-2, with D maybe TRBD1 (6 bases). Per germline, CDR1 SEHNR and CDR2 FQNEAQ (reference sequence). Trimming removed 4 bases from V and 4 bases from J, with 16 bases in between. The CDR3 is made up of 15 amino acids. CDR3 in DNA: TGTGCCAGCAGCTCTGTGGGCGGACAGTCCTATGGCTACACCTTC. Residues: CASSSVGGQSYGYTF.

This chain's CDR3 is CASSRPGTSGRMQFF. The CDR3 nucleotides read TGTGCCAGCAGCCGCCCTGGGACTAGCGGGAGGATGCAGTTCTTC. V is TRBV13 and J is TRBJ2-1, with TRBD2 identical over 15 bases. Germline CDR1 and CDR2: PRHDT and FYEKMQ (reference sequence). This CDR3 is 15 amino acids long. J lost 12 bases, V lost 5 bases, and 8 bases had no gene match.

This rearrangement joins TRBV5-4 to TRBJ2-2; perhaps TRBD1 as D (6 bases). Germline lookup yields CDR1 SGHNT and CDR2 YYREEE (reference sequence). The V end lost 5 bases, the J end lost 5 bases, and 19 bases lay between the germline ends. The CDR3 extends over 16 amino acids. CDR3 amino acids: CASSPGTHTYTGELFF. CDR3 DNA sequence: TGTGCCAGCAGTCCCGGGACACACACCTATACCGGGGAGCTGTTTTTT.

V is TRBV6-6 and J is TRBJ1-5, with D maybe TRBD1 (6 bases). The length of the CDR3 is 16 residues. Germline V gives CDR1 MNHNY, CDR2 SVGAGI (reference sequence). V was trimmed by 2 bases and J by 0 bases, leaving 11 bases between them. The CDR3 nucleotides read TGTGCCAGCAGTTACGCAACAGGGCGTAGCAATCAGCCCCAGCATTTT. Translating it yields CASSYATGRSNQPQHF.

The CDR3 sequence is CASSQEWGVNEQFF. CDR3 DNA: TGTGCCAGCTCACAAGAATGGGGGGTCAATGAGCAGTTCTTC. This rearrangement joins TRBV18 to TRBJ2-1; tentative D call: TRBD2 (6 bases). The V end lost 4 bases, the J end lost 6 bases, and 13 bases lay between the germline ends. The germline gives CDR1 KGHSH, CDR2 LQKENI. The CDR3 spans 14 residues.

This chain uses TRBV6-6 with TRBJ1-4; D is ambiguous. The CDR3 runs 13 residues. The germline V and J ends were trimmed by 2 bases and 8 bases, with 9 bases remaining between them. Germline CDR1 and CDR2: MNHNY and SVGAGI (reference sequence). The CDR3 DNA sequence: TGTGCCAGCAGTTACGCTAGTCAGGAAAAACTGTTTTTT. It codes for CASSYASQEKLFF.

V gene TRBV30 combines with J gene TRBJ2-2, with unresolved D. CDR1 GTSNPN and CDR2 SVGIG come from the germline V gene (reference sequence). V was shortened by 3 bases and J by 5 bases, with 10 bases between the two germline ends. This CDR3 has 13 residues. The CDR3 spells CAWSRTRTGELFF. CDR3 coding DNA: TGTGCCTGGAGCCGTACACGAACCGGGGAGCTGTTTTTT. Together with reference TRBV30 and TRBJ2-2, the CDR3 gives the full variable domain: SQTIHQWPATLVQPVGSPLSLECTVEGTSNPNLYWYRQAAGRGLQLLFYSVGIGQISSEVPQNLSASRPQDRQFILSSKKLLLSDSGFYLCAWSRTRTGELFFGEGSRLTVL.

The chain uses TRBV6-5 and TRBJ2-7; 7 bases map to TRBD1. CDR1 MNHEY and CDR2 SVGAGI come from the germline V gene. The CDR3 contains 13 residues. The J segment lost 6 bases and the V segment lost 0 bases, leaving 2 bases of the junction unmatched. In DNA form, the CDR3 reads TGTGCCAGCAGTTACTCGAGGGACAGCGAGCAGTACGTC. Translating gives CASSYSRDSEQYV.

This chain connects TRBV6-4 to TRBJ2-2; TRBD1 aligns across 8 bases. The V segment lost 6 bases and the J segment 6 bases; nucleotides outside the gene matches: 6. This CDR3 comprises 14 residues. Germline-derived CDR1 and CDR2 are MRHNA and SNTAGT. The CDR3 DNA is TGTGCCAGCAGGAGTGACAGGGGAGCCGGGGAGCTGTTTTTT. Its translation is CASRSDRGAGELFF.

The chain carries TRBV27 and TRBJ1-1; 10 bases are shared with TRBD1. The CDR3 has 16 amino acids. Germline CDR1 reads MNHEY; CDR2 reads SMNVEV (reference sequence). The junction had 6 bases not matched to a gene; V was cut back by 5 bases and J by 0 bases. CDR3 in amino acids: CASSIGTGVLNTEAFF. CDR3 coding DNA: TGTGCCAGCAGTATCGGGACAGGGGTATTGAACACTGAAGCTTTCTTT.

This clone has a single count. The chain is built from TRBV6-5 and TRBJ1-5; D is unresolved. The CDR3 totals 13 residues. V was shortened by 2 bases and J by 5 bases, with 7 bases between the two germline ends. Per germline, CDR1 MNHEY and CDR2 SVGAGI. The CDR3 loop reads CASSYNQDQPQHF. The CDR3 DNA sequence: TGTGCCAGCAGTTACAACCAAGATCAGCCCCAGCATTTT.

This rearrangement joins TRBV10-3 to TRBJ1-1; D is unclear. Trimming cost V 6 bases and J 1 base, with 6 bases left between them. Germline CDR1 and CDR2: ENHRY and SYGVKD. The CDR3 contains 12 residues. CDR3 DNA: TGTGCCATCAGGCAAGGGAACACTGAAGCTTTCTTT. It translates to CAIRQGNTEAFF.

This clone was seen a single time. This rearrangement joins TRBV28 to TRBJ1-2; possible D gene TRBD1, 6 bases. Germline CDR1 MDHEN, CDR2 SYDVKM. The ends were cut back, 1 base at V and 8 bases at J, with 20 bases in the middle. The CDR3 is 16 residues long. The CDR3 coding sequence is TGTGCCAGCAGTTTATATATCCAGGGGACGGTGGGAGGCTACACCTTC. Protein product: CASSLYIQGTVGGYTF.

The CDR3 DNA sequence: TGTGCCAGCAGTGTAGGGGCCTATAGTGGGGATCCTTCCTCTGGAAACACCATATATTTT. Encoded protein: CASSVGAYSGDPSSGNTIYF. The gene calls are TRBV6-4 and TRBJ1-3, with D possibly TRBD1 on 5 matching bases. The V gene's germline CDR1 is MRHNA and CDR2 SNTAGT. V was trimmed by 4 bases and J by 0 bases, leaving 25 bases between them. The CDR3 has 20 residues.